This TCR beta chain originates from a study of blood T cells in healthy people across ages. General observations from the study: Long-lived and aged donors differed, with more naive CD4+ cells and higher diversity in the long-lived. Per-million-T-cell TCR beta diversity fell roughly linearly with age.

The use of a sample-barcoded 5' primer and a J-beta primer mix characterized a second PCR of roughly 7 to 11 cycles. One entry per CDR3 protein results from TCRdb running MiXCR on the 5' RACE reads. The sample yields roughly 1 million distinct CDR3 sequences, approximately 25% seen once. CDR3 length equals 15 residues. Germline V gene sequence: CDR1 SGHRS, CDR2 YFSETQ. The V gene lost 3 bases and the J gene lost 5 bases, with 16 bases spanning the gap. Caucasian individuals from Russia who were healthy and aged 6 to 90 acted as donors. Drawing of peripheral blood yielded ten milliliters from each donor. Notes on this clonotype: Its antigen is unknown.

This sample was also put to use in a study of T cells of mothers and their children.

The chain is built from TRBV5-1 and TRBJ2-3, with a weak D call TRBD2 (7 bases). The receptor comes from a girl aged 2 to 9 in good health. The material sequenced was blood. CDR3 amino acids: CASSYEGGQGDTQYF. The CDR3, as DNA: TGCGCCAGCAGCTACGAGGGGGGGCAAGGAGATACGCAGTATTTT.